The 15 T cell receptor beta chains reported below all come from one sample, sequenced in a study of blood T cell repertoires in COVID-19. The repertoire was sequenced with immunoSEQ multiplex PCR; TCRdb's copy has only in-frame clones and lacks some. This table has some 120,000 clones, about 90% appearing once. The sequencing input was peripheral blood. The receptors stem from a woman in her forties or fifties with active or convalescent COVID-19.

The chain combines TRBV7-8 with TRBJ2-3; unclear D gene. The CDR3 is 15 residues long. Looked up from germline, CDR1 is SGHVS and CDR2 is FQNEAQ. Trimming shortened V by 5 bases and J by 1 base, and 13 bases separated the two germline ends. CDR3 coding DNA: TGTGCCAGCAGCCCCTCCGTTGGGCGCACAGATACGCAGTATTTT. Protein sequence: CASSPSVGRTDTQYF.

The rearrangement uses TRBV21-1 and TRBJ2-1; the table's D call of TRBD2 was not tested on the DNA. TRBV21-1 is given as a pseudogene. This CDR3 spans 17 amino acids. The CDR3 region is CASSERSGEPHSSEQFF. CDR3 sequence (DNA): TGTGCCAGCAGCGAGCGATCGGGAGAGCCACATTCCTCTGAGCAGTTCTTC.

The chain carries TRBV7-2 and TRBJ2-7; TRBD2 agrees at 15 bases. This CDR3 is 17 amino acids long. Germline CDR1 is SGHTA and CDR2 is FQGNSA. Trimming took 4 bases from V and 3 from J; bases not matched to a gene: 7. The CDR3 DNA follows: TGTGCCAGCAGCTACGGACTAGCGGGAGGGCCAATCTACGAGCAGTACTTC. It codes for CASSYGLAGGPIYEQYF.

V and J are TRBV7-2 and TRBJ1-1; possible D gene TRBD1, 5 bases. Germline CDR1 and CDR2: SGHTA and FQGNSA. Trimming took 5 bases from V and 3 from J, leaving 10 bases between them. This CDR3 is built from 13 residues. CDR3: CASSLQGDTEAFF. In DNA, the CDR3 is TGTGCCAGCAGCCTTCAGGGTGACACTGAAGCTTTCTTT.

The J gene is TRBJ2-1, the V gene TRBV28; 11 bases align to TRBD1. J gave up 7 bases and V 4 bases, and 12 bases lay outside the gene matches. CDR1 MDHEN and CDR2 SYDVKM come from the germline V gene. This CDR3 contains 17 residues. CDR3 DNA sequence: TGTGCCAGCAGTTCCCCCGGTGGACAGGGGGCTCGTAATGAGCAGTTCTTC. It encodes CASSSPGGQGARNEQFF.

The chain couples TRBV7-9 to TRBJ2-1; D is possibly TRBD1 (5 bases). The CDR3 contains 13 residues. Germline CDR1 is SEHNR and CDR2 is FQNEAQ (reference sequence). V was clipped by 1 base and J by 4 bases, with 5 bases between them. The CDR3 here is CASSLGQYNEQFF. The CDR3 DNA reads as TGTGCCAGCAGCTTAGGACAGTACAATGAGCAGTTCTTC.

The rearrangement uses TRBV5-1 and TRBJ2-3; TRBD2 might be the D (5 bases). The CDR3 covers 15 residues. Germline CDR1 reads SGHRS; CDR2 reads YFSETQ. Trimming cost V 0 bases and J 1 base, with 9 bases left between them. The CDR3 is CASSLARAGTDTQYF. The CDR3 nucleotides read TGCGCCAGCAGCTTGGCCAGAGCGGGCACAGATACGCAGTATTTT.

This CDR3 is CASSVASSYSGNTIYF. CDR3 sequence (DNA): TGTGCCAGCAGCGTAGCTTCTTCGTACTCTGGAAACACCATATATTTT. The rearrangement links TRBV9 to TRBJ1-3; D gene unclear. Germline V gives CDR1 SGDLS, CDR2 YYNGEE. CDR3 length equals 16 residues. Trimming cost V 0 bases and J 0 bases, with 10 bases left between them.

A single count supports this clone. The CDR3 spells CASSPGGTGANEQYF. Written as DNA, the CDR3 is TGTGCCAGCAGCCCCGGCGGGACAGGGGCAAATGAGCAGTACTTC. This chain uses TRBV28 with TRBJ2-7, with TRBD1 identical over 10 bases. V lost 6 bases and J lost 7; bases outside the gene matches: 12. The CDR3 has 15 residues. Germline assignment: CDR1 MDHEN and CDR2 SYDVKM.

V and J are TRBV11-3 and TRBJ2-1, with 8 bases lining up with TRBD2. The CDR3 length is 17 residues. From germline, CDR1 is SGHNT and CDR2 YENEEA. V trimming: 3 bases; J trimming: 3 bases; junction bases outside the gene matches: 10. The CDR3 DNA is TGTGCCAGCAGCTTGGTAGCGGGAAAGACCTTCTACAATGAGCAGTTCTTC. It specifies CASSLVAGKTFYNEQFF.

The genes are TRBV29-1 and TRBJ2-1; TRBD2 matches at 9 bases. CDR1 is SQVTM and CDR2 is ANQGSEA in the germline V gene. V lost 0 bases to trimming and J lost 6 bases; unmatched junction nucleotides: 9. This CDR3 region has 16 residues. CDR3 nucleotide sequence: TGCAGCGTTGAAGAGAAGGTAGCGGGAGTTTTCAATGAGCAGTTCTTC. Amino acid sequence: CSVEEKVAGVFNEQFF.

The genes are TRBV19 and TRBJ2-1; 8 bases map to TRBD1. CDR3 size: 17 residues. Trimming at V came to 0 bases and at J to 5 bases, leaving 9 bases not matched to a gene. From germline, CDR1 is LNHDA and CDR2 SQIVND (reference sequence). The CDR3 sequence is CASSIDRSRGRDNEQFF. Here the CDR3 DNA reads TGTGCCAGTAGTATAGATCGTTCCAGGGGGCGGGACAATGAGCAGTTCTTC.

This clone appeared a few times. In DNA form, the CDR3 reads TGTGCCAGCAGGGGGAGTACAGATACGCAGTATTTT. Translated, it gives CASRGSTDTQYF. The J gene is TRBJ2-3, the V gene TRBV6-5, with a weak D call TRBD2 (5 bases). Germline CDR1 is MNHEY and CDR2 is SVGAGI. The ends were cut back, 6 bases at V and 3 bases at J, with 7 bases in the middle. The CDR3 runs to 12 residues.

The chain has TRBV6-2 or TRBV6-3 and TRBJ1-2, with D possibly TRBD1 on 6 matching bases. V shed 2 bases and J shed 4 bases, with 20 bases lying between them. The CDR3 runs 17 residues. The germline gives CDR1 MNHEY, CDR2 SVGEGT. Here the CDR3 reads CASSYTGRGALAYGYTF. The CDR3 region has the DNA TGTGCCAGCAGTTACACAGGGAGAGGGGCCTTAGCCTATGGCTACACCTTC.

The V gene is TRBV5-4, the J gene TRBJ1-2; D may be TRBD1 (5 bases). From germline, CDR1 is SGHNT and CDR2 YYREEE (reference sequence). The CDR3 totals 14 residues. With 0 bases removed from V and 4 bases from J, the gap between germline ends came to 10 bases. Here the CDR3 reads CASSLGQNAYGYTF. DNA for the CDR3: TGTGCCAGCAGCTTGGGACAGAATGCCTATGGCTACACCTTC.